This TCR beta chain derives from a study of shared clonotypes between healthy human individuals. Study details: Three men and a couple of women, aged 18 to 49, were donors.

Trimming removed 3 bases at V and 0 bases at J, with 18 bases between. CDR3 length equals 18 residues. The repertoire was sequenced with immunoSEQ multiplex PCR; TCRdb's copy has only in-frame clones and lacks some. The table lists roughly 1,600,000 clones, roughly 98.5% of them singletons, with 0.36% in the top ten. The sequence was collected from a man younger than 40 in good health. The chain links TRBV5-7 to TRBJ2-2, with a tentative D call TRBD1 (5 bases). TRBV5-7 is an ORF; its function is uncertain. The sample was naive CD4+ T cells sorted from blood. The subset here: CD45RA+ positively selected. CDR3 residues: CASSSPRTPTTNTGELFF. CDR3 DNA sequence: TGTGCCAGCAGCTCGCCTAGGACACCAACGACGAACACCGGGGAGCTGTTTTTT.